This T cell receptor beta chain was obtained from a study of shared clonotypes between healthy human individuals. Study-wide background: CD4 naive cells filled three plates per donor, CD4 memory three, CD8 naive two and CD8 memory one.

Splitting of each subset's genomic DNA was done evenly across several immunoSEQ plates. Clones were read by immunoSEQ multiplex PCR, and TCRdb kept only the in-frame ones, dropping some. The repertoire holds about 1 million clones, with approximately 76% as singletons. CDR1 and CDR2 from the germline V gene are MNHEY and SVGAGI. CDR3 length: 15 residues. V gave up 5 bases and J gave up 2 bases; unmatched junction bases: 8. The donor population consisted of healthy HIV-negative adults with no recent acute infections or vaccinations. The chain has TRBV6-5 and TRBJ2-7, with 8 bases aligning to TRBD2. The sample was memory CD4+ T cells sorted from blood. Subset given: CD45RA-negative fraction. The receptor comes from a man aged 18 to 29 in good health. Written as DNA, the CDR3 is TGTGCCAGCAGTACCATAGCGGGACCTACCTACGAGCAGTACTTC. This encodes CASSTIAGPTYEQYF.